The TCR beta chain under discussion was sequenced for a study of identifying expanded T cells in peripheral blood. Healthy donors had no documented immune events, such as infections, while sampled. This CDR3 is 15 amino acids long. CDR1 and CDR2 (germline): MNHEY, SVGAGI. Trimming left V 7 bases short and J 5 bases short, with 20 bases between. Generated by immunoSEQ multiplex PCR, the TCRdb table keeps only in-frame clones and is missing some. Counted here are about 100,000 clones, about 90% occurring once; the ten biggest clones make up just over 5.5%. The TCR comes from a person between 18 and 75 years old in good health. This sequence joins TRBV6-5 and TRBJ1-2, with D possibly matching TRBD1 (6 bases). The sequencing input was blood. As DNA, the CDR3 is TGTGCCAGCAAGTACCCCGGGGGCGACCTATATGGCTACACCTTC. Its translation is CASKYPGGDLYGYTF.